The 20 T cell receptor beta chains below were found in one sample sequenced in a study of blood T cells in healthy people across ages. A second PCR of roughly 7 to 11 cycles used a sample-barcoded 5' primer and a J-beta primer mix. TCRdb analysed the 5' RACE reads with MiXCR anew, one entry per CDR3 protein. The sample holds 550,000 to 600,000 distinct CDR3 sequences, 27% seen once. Sequencing was carried out using blood. Every receptor here comes from a woman between 70 and 85 years old in good health.

This clonotype was observed a few times. This chain joins TRBV20-1 and TRBJ2-1; D is undetermined. The CDR3 is made up of 15 amino acids. Germline V lookup: CDR1 DFQATT, CDR2 SNEGSKA (reference sequence). V shed 1 base and J shed 0 bases, with 10 bases lying between them. The CDR3 sequence: CSARVRPSSYNEQFF. The CDR3 DNA is TGCAGTGCTAGAGTTCGCCCGAGCTCCTACAATGAGCAGTTCTTC.

V usage is TRBV3-1 and J usage is TRBJ1-2; TRBD1 is a possible D gene (5 bases). The V end was cut by 0 bases, the J end by 1 base, with 9 bases between. Germline V lookup: CDR1 LGHDT, CDR2 YNNKEL (reference sequence). The length of the CDR3 is 15 residues. Written as DNA, the CDR3 is TGTGCCAGCAGCCAAGATGGGGCGATTAACTATGGCTACACCTTC. Its protein product is CASSQDGAINYGYTF.

V gene TRBV20-1 combines with J gene TRBJ1-2; 7 bases align to TRBD1. V trimming: 5 bases; J trimming: 8 bases; junction bases outside the gene matches: 8. The CDR3 has 12 amino acids. The V gene's germline CDR1 is DFQATT and CDR2 SNEGSKA (reference sequence). The CDR3, as DNA: TGCAGTGCTGGTCAGACAGGGAGAGGCTACACCTTC. Translating gives CSAGQTGRGYTF.

This clonotype was counted many times. This chain links TRBV29-1 with TRBJ1-1; TRBD1 might be the D (5 bases). Trimming left V 7 bases short and J 3 bases short, with 12 bases between. Germline V lookup: CDR1 SQVTM, CDR2 ANQGSEA. The CDR3 contains 12 residues. In DNA, the CDR3 is TGCAGCGCCTGGGACGGAGACACTGAAGCTTTCTTT. Protein: CSAWDGDTEAFF. The full variable domain, with the rest looked up from reference TRBV29-1 and TRBJ1-1, is SAVISQKPSRDICQRGTSLTIQCQVDSQVTMMFWYRQQPGQSLTLIATANQGSEATYESGFVIDKFPISRPNLTFSTLTVSNMSPEDSSIYLCSAWDGDTEAFFGQGTRLTVV.

CDR3 DNA: TGTGCCAGCAGCCAGATGACAACTGGGGCCAACGTCCTGACTTTC. Translation: CASSQMTTGANVLTF. The gene calls are TRBV3-1 and TRBJ2-6; D call uncertain. Germline CDR1 reads LGHDT; CDR2 reads YNNKEL (reference sequence). This CDR3 spans 15 amino acids. Trimming removed 3 bases at V and 2 bases at J, with 8 bases between.

The gene calls are TRBV10-3 and TRBJ2-3, with TRBD2 matching over 8 bases. V gave up 10 bases and J gave up 1 base; unmatched junction bases: 10. This CDR3 is built from 15 residues. The germline V gene has CDR1 ENHRY and CDR2 SYGVKD. The CDR3 loop is CATRVSGEGTDTQYF. DNA for the CDR3: TGTGCCACCAGGGTTAGCGGGGAAGGCACAGATACGCAGTATTTT.

This clonotype was detected only once. The genes are TRBV11-2 and TRBJ2-5; D may be TRBD2 (6 bases). Between the trimmed V and J ends, which lost 5 bases and 9 bases, there was a span of 16 bases. Per the germline V gene, CDR1 is SGHAT and CDR2 is FQNNGV. The CDR3 runs 13 residues. This CDR3 is CASSQLSTRPQYF. The CDR3 nucleotides read TGTGCCAGCAGCCAACTGTCGACTAGGCCCCAGTACTTC.

This clonotype was found a few times. The rearrangement joins TRBV7-6 to TRBJ1-3; D perhaps matches TRBD1 (5 bases). V lost 5 bases and J lost 8, with 13 bases in between. Germline V CDR1 and CDR2: SGHVS, FNYEAQ. This CDR3 spans 13 amino acids. Written as DNA, the CDR3 is TGTGCCAGCAGCCGGGACCCGGCGTACACCATATATTTT. Protein: CASSRDPAYTIYF.

The V gene is TRBV2, the J gene TRBJ1-5, with TRBD1 identical over 11 bases. The germline V gene encodes CDR1 SNHLY and CDR2 FYNNEI. V lost 0 bases to trimming and J lost 4 bases; unmatched junction nucleotides: 2. This CDR3 has 16 residues. The CDR3 bases are TGTGCCAGCAGTGAAGCGGGGACAGGGGGGAATCAGCCCCAGCATTTT. This encodes CASSEAGTGGNQPQHF.

This clonotype has only a few counts. J is TRBJ1-4 and V is TRBV4-3; maybe TRBD1 (6 bases). Germline V gene lookup returns CDR1 LGHNA and CDR2 YSLEER. V dropped 0 bases and J dropped 2 bases, with 13 bases sitting between them. This CDR3 has 17 residues. For the CDR3, the DNA is TGCGCCAGCAGCCAAGAACAGGGTTTCTTGACTAATGAAAAACTGTTTTTT. It is translated as CASSQEQGFLTNEKLFF.

This clonotype was detected only a few times. The chain uses TRBV20-1 and TRBJ2-5; possible D gene TRBD2, 7 bases. The J call is uncertain, as TRBJ2-7 better fits the DNA end. The CDR3 runs 12 residues. From germline, CDR1 is DFQATT and CDR2 SNEGSKA (reference sequence). This CDR3 is CSGSRGGDEQYF. CDR3 bases: TGCAGTGGGAGTAGGGGGGGCGACGAGCAGTACTTC.

This clonotype has a handful of counts. The genes are TRBV19 and TRBJ1-5; possibly TRBD1 for D (5 bases). This CDR3 is built from 12 residues. The germline V gene encodes CDR1 LNHDA and CDR2 SQIVND (reference sequence). Trimming pared 10 bases from V and 2 bases from J, leaving 9 bases between. The DNA of the CDR3 is TGTGCCACCGGGACCGGCAATCAGCCCCAGCATTTT. Translation: CATGTGNQPQHF.

DNA of the CDR3: TGTGCCAGCAGCTTTGACCCGGGAGGCCAGACCCAGTACTTC. Its translation is CASSFDPGGQTQYF. This chain joins TRBV7-9 and TRBJ2-5; 7 bases map to TRBD2. This CDR3 region has 14 residues. Unmatched junction bases numbered 7, after V lost 3 bases and J lost 6 bases. Germline CDR1 is SEHNR and CDR2 is FQNEAQ (reference sequence).

There are a few counts of this clonotype. The V call is TRBV9, the J call TRBJ2-5, with D perhaps matching TRBD2 (7 bases). This CDR3 has 15 residues. Germline V gene data show CDR1 as SGDLS and CDR2 as YYNGEE. The V end was cut by 0 bases, the J end by 5 bases, with 14 bases between. CDR3 loop: CASSVAAGAGETQYF. The CDR3 nucleotides read TGTGCCAGCAGCGTAGCGGCGGGGGCCGGGGAGACCCAGTACTTC.

In regard to this clonotype: This could be a read error, since a much larger clone is one nucleotide away. The genes are TRBV6-2 or TRBV6-3 and TRBJ1-2; D gene unclear. The V gene lost 7 bases and the J gene lost 7 bases, with 16 bases spanning the gap. Per the germline V gene, CDR1 is MNHEY and CDR2 is SVGEGT. This CDR3 comprises 13 residues. CDR3 coding DNA: TGTGCCAGCAATGATCCGGCCGGAGCTGGCTACACCTTC. This encodes CASNDPAGAGYTF.

Of note for this clonotype: The junction departs from the called germline gene at one end, perhaps through a read error. The V call is TRBV7-3, the J call TRBJ2-7; 8 bases are a match to TRBD1. This CDR3 contains 18 residues. In germline, CDR1 is SGHTA, CDR2 FQGTGA. The CDR3 region is CASSLTKASGQAHYEQYF. CDR3 bases: TGTGCCAGTAGCTTAACTAAGGCCTCGGGACAGGCCCACTACGAGCAGTACTTC.

This clonotype was counted a few times. The chain combines TRBV7-2 with TRBJ1-2; possible D gene TRBD1, 6 bases. Germline V CDR1 and CDR2: SGHTA, FQGNSA. The V and J ends lost 8 bases and 1 base respectively, with 11 bases between them. The CDR3 totals 13 residues. The CDR3 sequence: CASSQGYNYGYTF. The CDR3 region has the DNA TGTGCCAGCTCTCAGGGGTATAACTATGGCTACACCTTC.

The V and J genes are TRBV6-5 and TRBJ1-1; tentatively, D is TRBD1 (5 bases). V was pared by 2 bases and J by 12 bases, with 10 bases between. The length of the CDR3 is 11 residues. Germline V CDR1 and CDR2: MNHEY, SVGAGI. CDR3 sequence: CASSYVGGTFF. The CDR3 DNA follows: TGTGCCAGCAGTTACGTTGGGGGGACTTTCTTT.

The rearrangement joins TRBV7-9 to TRBJ1-4; the D is unclear. Trimming pared 5 bases from V and 8 bases from J, leaving 12 bases between. CDR1 is SEHNR, CDR2 FQNEAQ, per germline (reference sequence). The CDR3 covers 13 residues. CDR3 in amino acids: CASSRALGEKLFF. The DNA of the CDR3 is TGTGCCAGCAGCCGTGCCCTAGGCGAAAAACTGTTTTTT.

Concerning this clonotype itself: Sequence at one end of the junction differs from germline and may be a read error. The chain recombines TRBV6-2 or TRBV6-3 with TRBJ1-1; possible D gene TRBD1, 5 bases. The CDR3 consists of 14 residues. Germline-derived CDR1 and CDR2 are MNHEY and SVGEGT. CDR3 DNA sequence: TGTGCCAGCAGTTACCAGGGTAAGGGCACTGAGGCTTTCTTT. Translated, it gives CASSYQGKGTEAFF.